What follows are 8 T cell receptor beta chains derived from one specimen sequenced in a study of blood T cell repertoires in COVID-19. Profiling relied on immunoSEQ multiplex PCR, and the TCRdb table lists in-frame clones only, not all of them. This sample carries about 220,000 clones, over 75% of them seen once, and the ten largest clones take more than 2%. The sequencing input was peripheral blood. All receptors derive from a woman in her seventies with COVID-19, enrolled during active disease.

The V and J genes are TRBV3-1 (or the pseudogene TRBV3-2) and TRBJ1-4; no reliable D call. The CDR3 is made up of 17 amino acids. Germline V CDR1 and CDR2: LGHDT, YNNKEL (reference sequence). Deletions cut 2 bases from V and 0 bases from J, with 13 bases between. DNA for the CDR3: TGTGCCAGCAGCCAACGGGCGGGGTCGGCAACTAATGAAAAACTGTTTTTT. Protein product: CASSQRAGSATNEKLFF.

The chain has TRBV2 and TRBJ2-3; D may be TRBD2 (6 bases). The germline V gene has CDR1 SNHLY and CDR2 FYNNEI. Trimming removed 3 bases from V and 6 bases from J, with 7 bases in between. This CDR3 comprises 12 residues. CDR3 region: CASSDGGDTQYF. The CDR3 DNA reads as TGTGCCAGCAGTGATGGGGGGGATACGCAGTATTTT.

The chain combines TRBV29-1 with TRBJ1-1, with D tentatively TRBD1 (5 bases). This CDR3 is built from 14 residues. Germline CDR1 is SQVTM and CDR2 is ANQGSEA. Trimming left V 4 bases short and J 1 base short, with 13 bases between. CDR3 amino acids: CSVAKPGENTEAFF. In DNA, the CDR3 is TGCAGCGTTGCTAAACCGGGGGAGAACACTGAAGCTTTCTTT.

This clone was detected a few times. The rearrangement joins TRBV3-1 (or the pseudogene TRBV3-2) to TRBJ1-6, with 7 bases aligning to TRBD1. Germline assignment: CDR1 LGHDT and CDR2 YNNKEL (reference sequence). The CDR3 has 15 residues. After removal of 5 bases from V and 7 bases from J, the junction contained 8 bases not matched to a gene. This CDR3 reads CASSDYGTENSPLHF. The CDR3 bases are TGTGCCAGCAGCGATTACGGGACAGAGAATTCACCCCTCCACTTT.

The genes are TRBV5-4 and TRBJ2-1, with TRBD1 as a possible D gene (5 bases). V shed 7 bases and J shed 6 bases, with 20 bases lying between them. Germline V gene lookup returns CDR1 SGHNT and CDR2 YYREEE (reference sequence). The CDR3 contains 15 residues. The CDR3 DNA reads TGTGCCAGCGTTCGCTCGGCAGGGCAGACCAATGAGCAGTTCTTC. Its protein is CASVRSAGQTNEQFF.

The chain combines TRBV9 with TRBJ2-3, with TRBD2 matching over 14 bases. Germline loops: CDR1 SGDLS, CDR2 YYNGEE. Trimming took 4 bases from V and 5 from J; bases not matched to a gene: 9. This CDR3 region has 17 residues. The CDR3 reads CASSPRLAGGLVDTQYF. Here the CDR3 DNA reads TGTGCCAGCAGCCCCAGACTAGCGGGGGGGCTAGTAGATACGCAGTATTTT.

The gene calls are TRBV18 and TRBJ2-2; possible D gene TRBD2, 5 bases. V lost 7 bases, J lost 6 bases, and 15 bases lay in between. Germline V lookup: CDR1 KGHSH, CDR2 LQKENI. The CDR3 loop spans 14 amino acids. The CDR3: CASFLSHGAGELFF. The CDR3 DNA reads as TGTGCCAGCTTCCTCTCGCACGGGGCCGGGGAGCTGTTTTTT.

The chain's CDR3 is CASSLALGQGQPQHF. In DNA form, the CDR3 reads TGTGCCAGCAGCTTAGCCTTGGGACAGGGTCAGCCCCAGCATTTT. The chain recombines TRBV7-2 with TRBJ1-5; 9 bases fit TRBD1. This CDR3 is built from 15 residues. Germline CDR1 and CDR2: SGHTA and FQGNSA. The V gene end was trimmed by 0 bases and the J gene end by 6 bases; junction bases not matched to a gene: 3.